The entry that follows covers one TCR beta chain sequence. Its antigen remains unidentified. The V and J ends lost 3 bases and 8 bases respectively, with 10 bases between them. The germline V gene encodes CDR1 GTSNPN and CDR2 SVGIG (reference sequence). The CDR3 sequence is 11 residues long. Per the authors' pipeline: Differences in CDR3 between clinicopathological groups were drawn on to build a classifier intended to discriminate distant-metastatic papillary thyroid cancer patients. TCRdb re-analyzed the PCR reads through MiXCR. The V and J calls, along with clone size, are taken from TCRdb and not from the paper's own processing. The table includes about 20,000 clones, 27% detected once. This specimen belongs to a study of metastatic and nonmetastatic thyroid tumors. About the study: Malignant thyroid and benign thyroid patients provided blood and tumor or nodule tissue whose repertoires were compared.

Thyroid surgery took place with no prior treatment in any patient. Broader study findings: In both blood and tumor samples, TCR beta diversity was reported significantly higher for malignant than benign nodules.

This sequence joins TRBV30 and TRBJ1-2; a weak D match, TRBD1 (5 bases). The sample was blood. The TCR originated in a female donor with papillary thyroid cancer or a benign thyroid nodule (not recorded which). Some clones in this sample may be carry-over from other donors' samples. The DNA of the CDR3 is TGTGCCTGGAGCGGGGCGCACGGCTACACCTTC. This encodes CAWSGAHGYTF. Full variable domain (outside the CDR3, taken from reference TRBV30 and TRBJ1-2): SQTIHQWPATLVQPVGSPLSLECTVEGTSNPNLYWYRQAAGRGLQLLFYSVGIGQISSEVPQNLSASRPQDRQFILSSKKLLLSDSGFYLCAWSGAHGYTFGSGTRLTVV.